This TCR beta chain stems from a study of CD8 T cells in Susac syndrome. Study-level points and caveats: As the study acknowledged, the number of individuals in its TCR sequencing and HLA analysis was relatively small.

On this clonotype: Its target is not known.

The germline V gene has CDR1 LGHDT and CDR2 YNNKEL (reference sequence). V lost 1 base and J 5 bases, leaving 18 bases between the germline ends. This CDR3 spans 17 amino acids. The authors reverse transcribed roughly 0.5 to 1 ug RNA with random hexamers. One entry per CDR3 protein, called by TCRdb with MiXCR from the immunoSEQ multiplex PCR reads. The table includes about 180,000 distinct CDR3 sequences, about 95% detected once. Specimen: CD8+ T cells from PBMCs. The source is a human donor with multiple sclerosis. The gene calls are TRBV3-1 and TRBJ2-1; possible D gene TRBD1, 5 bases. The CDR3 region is CASSQVWEGALDNEQFF. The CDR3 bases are TGTGCCAGCAGCCAAGTTTGGGAAGGGGCCCTTGACAATGAGCAGTTCTTC.